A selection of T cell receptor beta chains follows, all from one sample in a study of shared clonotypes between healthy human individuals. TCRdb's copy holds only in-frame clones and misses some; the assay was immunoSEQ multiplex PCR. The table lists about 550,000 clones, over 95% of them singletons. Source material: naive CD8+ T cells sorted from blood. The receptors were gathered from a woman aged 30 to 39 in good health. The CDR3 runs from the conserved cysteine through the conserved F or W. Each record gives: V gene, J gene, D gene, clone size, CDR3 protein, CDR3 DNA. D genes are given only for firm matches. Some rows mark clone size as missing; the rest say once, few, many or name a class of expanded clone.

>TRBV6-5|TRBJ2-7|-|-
CASSYSGPYEQYF
TGTGCCAGCAGTTACTCGGGACCCTACGAGCAGTACTTC
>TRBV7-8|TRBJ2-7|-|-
CASSEGRGPSYEQYF
TGTGCCAGCAGCGAGGGGAGGGGGCCGTCCTACGAGCAGTACTTC
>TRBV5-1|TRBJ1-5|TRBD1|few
CASSLAQGEQPQHF
TGCGCCAGCAGCTTGGCCCAGGGGGAGCAGCCCCAGCATTTT
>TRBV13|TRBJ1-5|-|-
CASSLGPVNSNQPQHF
TGTGCCAGCAGCCTTGGACCGGTGAATAGCAATCAGCCCCAGCATTTT
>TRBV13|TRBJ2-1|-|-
CASSLGGRSYNEQFF
TGTGCCAGCAGCTTAGGCGGTCGCTCCTACAATGAGCAGTTCTTC
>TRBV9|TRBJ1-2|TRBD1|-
CASRSTGTGGLYGYTF
TGTGCCAGCAGGTCAACGGGGACAGGGGGTCTTTATGGCTACACCTTC
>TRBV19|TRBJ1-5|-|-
CASSLRDYGNQPQHF
TGTGCCAGTAGTCTTCGTGATTACGGCAATCAGCCCCAGCATTTT
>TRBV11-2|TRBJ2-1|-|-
CASSPQGDEQFF
TGTGCCAGCAGCCCACAGGGCGATGAGCAGTTCTTC
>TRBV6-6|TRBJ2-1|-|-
CASSYVGGGEQFF
TGTGCCAGCAGTTACGTCGGTGGGGGTGAGCAGTTCTTC
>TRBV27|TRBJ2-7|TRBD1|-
CASSFLDRTYEQYF
TGTGCCAGCAGTTTTTTGGACAGGACCTACGAGCAGTACTTC
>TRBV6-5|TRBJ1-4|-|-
CASTGSARGNEKLFF
TGTGCCAGCACCGGGAGTGCTAGGGGAAATGAAAAACTGTTTTTT
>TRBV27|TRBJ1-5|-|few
CASSLSGGWPQHF
TGTGCCAGCAGTTTATCGGGGGGGTGGCCCCAGCATTTT
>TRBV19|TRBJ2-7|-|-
CASSHGSYEQYF
TGTGCCAGTAGTCATGGATCCTACGAGCAGTACTTC
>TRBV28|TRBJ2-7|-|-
CASILRGPLYIEQYF
TGTGCCAGCATCCTTCGGGGGCCCCTATACATCGAGCAGTACTTC
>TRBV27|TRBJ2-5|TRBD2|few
CASSPGTSGKETQYF
TGTGCCAGCAGTCCCGGGACTAGCGGTAAAGAGACCCAGTACTTC
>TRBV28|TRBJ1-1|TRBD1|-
CASSPLQGASEAFF
TGTGCCAGCAGTCCCTTACAGGGGGCTTCTGAAGCTTTCTTT
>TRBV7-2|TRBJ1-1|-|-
CASSFIMGENEAFF
TGTGCCAGCAGCTTTATTATGGGAGAGAATGAAGCTTTCTTT
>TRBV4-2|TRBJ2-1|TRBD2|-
CASSLSGSSGGSYNEQFF
TGTGCCAGCAGCCTGAGCGGGTCCAGCGGGGGCTCCTACAATGAGCAGTTCTTC
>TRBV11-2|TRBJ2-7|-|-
CASSPHLNYEQYF
TGTGCCAGCAGTCCACATCTCAACTACGAGCAGTACTTC
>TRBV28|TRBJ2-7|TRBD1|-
CASSTTGDEQYF
TGTGCCAGCAGCACTACAGGGGACGAGCAGTACTTC
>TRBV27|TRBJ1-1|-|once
CASSLLLGGLTEAFF
TGTGCCAGCAGCCTACTGCTCGGAGGGCTCACTGAAGCTTTCTTT
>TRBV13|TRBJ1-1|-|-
CASSLQDMNTEAFF
TGTGCCAGCAGCTTACAGGACATGAACACTGAAGCTTTCTTT
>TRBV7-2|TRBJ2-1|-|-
CASSLSSSRRDNEQFF
TGTGCCAGCAGCCTGTCTAGCTCCCGACGGGACAATGAGCAGTTCTTC
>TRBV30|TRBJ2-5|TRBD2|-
CAWSVRLAGVAWYQETQYF
TGTGCCTGGAGTGTAAGACTAGCGGGAGTAGCCTGGTACCAAGAGACCCAGTACTTC
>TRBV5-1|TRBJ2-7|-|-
CASSFGPDEQYF
TGCGCCAGCAGCTTCGGCCCTGACGAGCAGTACTTC
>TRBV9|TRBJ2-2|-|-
CASSGVGDTGELFF
TGTGCCAGCAGTGGGGTGGGGGACACCGGGGAGCTGTTTTTT
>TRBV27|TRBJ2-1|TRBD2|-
CASRLAGGRNEQFF
TGTGCCAGCAGACTAGCGGGAGGCCGCAATGAGCAGTTCTTC
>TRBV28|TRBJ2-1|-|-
CASSSGPNNEQFF
TGTGCCAGCAGTTCGGGGCCAAACAATGAGCAGTTCTTC
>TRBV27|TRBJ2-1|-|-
CASSWAGYNEQFF
TGTGCCAGCAGTTGGGCAGGCTACAATGAGCAGTTCTTC
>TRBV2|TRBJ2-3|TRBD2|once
CASSRSLAGVSDTQYF
TGTGCCAGCAGTCGTTCACTAGCGGGAGTGTCAGATACGCAGTATTTT
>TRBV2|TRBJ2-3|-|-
CASSEARGLTRTDTQYF
TGTGCCAGCAGTGAAGCGCGGGGCTTGACCCGCACAGATACGCAGTATTTT
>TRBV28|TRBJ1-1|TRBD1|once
CASSWGQPNTEAFF
TGTGCCAGCAGTTGGGGACAGCCGAACACTGAAGCTTTCTTT
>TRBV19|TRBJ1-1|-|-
CASSEPGTEAFF
TGTGCCAGTAGTGAGCCGGGTACTGAAGCTTTCTTT
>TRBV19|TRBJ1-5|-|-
CASSIVAAVGSNQPQHF
TGTGCCAGTAGTATAGTAGCCGCAGTCGGAAGCAATCAGCCCCAGCATTTT
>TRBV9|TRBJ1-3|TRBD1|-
CASSPTAGGLSGNTIYF
TGTGCCAGCAGCCCGACGGCAGGGGGTCTCTCTGGAAACACCATATATTTT